The 21 T cell receptor beta chains given below trace back to one sample, sequenced in a study of T cell repertoires in ileal Crohn's disease. The data were produced by immunoSEQ multiplex PCR, yet TCRdb's version contains in-frame clones alone and is incomplete. The repertoire holds approximately 15,000 clones, with approximately 80% as singletons. The source material was ileal tissue. The source is an adult with Crohn's disease.

V usage is TRBV10-3 and J usage is TRBJ1-2; TRBD1 matches 7 bases. With 4 bases clipped from V and 10 bases from J, the junction kept 12 bases outside the gene matches. Germline CDR1 is ENHRY and CDR2 is SYGVKD. The CDR3 covers 14 residues. The CDR3 DNA reads as TGTGCCATCAGTGGGGGGCAAAAGGGGGCCGTCTACACCTTC. Amino acids: CAISGGQKGAVYTF.

J is TRBJ2-3 and V is TRBV7-2, with TRBD2 identical over 9 bases. With V trimmed by 4 bases and J by 0 bases, 2 bases remained unmatched. Looked up from germline, CDR1 is SGHTA and CDR2 is FQGNSA. This CDR3 has 15 amino acids. The CDR3 region has the DNA TGTGCCAGCAGCTGGCTAGCGGGAAGCACAGATACGCAGTATTTT. Translation gives CASSWLAGSTDTQYF.

V usage is TRBV27 and J usage is TRBJ2-7; TRBD1 aligns across 8 bases. Germline CDR1 is MNHEY and CDR2 is SMNVEV (reference sequence). This CDR3 is built from 15 residues. V lost 4 bases, J lost 2 bases, and 7 bases stayed unmatched. The CDR3 DNA sequence: TGTGCCAGCAGTTCGACGGACAGGGCGACCTACGAGCAGTACTTC. This encodes CASSSTDRATYEQYF.

The chain employs TRBV18 and TRBJ2-7; the D is unclear. Per the germline V gene, CDR1 is KGHSH and CDR2 is LQKENI. Trimming removed 3 bases from V and 2 bases from J, with 5 bases in between. There are 12 residues in the CDR3. DNA for the CDR3: TGTGCCAGCTCACCGCAGGCCTACGAGCAGTACTTC. This sequence encodes CASSPQAYEQYF.

This clone occurred once. The chain joins TRBV29-1 to TRBJ1-5; weak D call: TRBD1 (6 bases). Germline V CDR1 and CDR2: SQVTM, ANQGSEA. V was pared by 7 bases and J by 7 bases, with 20 bases between. CDR3 length equals 14 residues. As DNA, the CDR3 is TGCAGCGCCCGATTCGCGGGGGCCGGCCAGCCCCAGCATTTT. Amino acids: CSARFAGAGQPQHF.

This clone appeared a few times. This chain joins TRBV12-5 and TRBJ1-2; 7 bases align to TRBD1. The V segment lost 3 bases and the J segment 6 bases; nucleotides outside the gene matches: 7. The CDR3 spans 14 residues. Looked up from germline, CDR1 is LGHNT and CDR2 is FRNRAP. CDR3 loop: CASGFGQAKDGYTF. The DNA for the CDR3 is TGTGCTAGTGGTTTCGGACAGGCGAAAGATGGCTACACCTTC.

The chain links TRBV6-5 to TRBJ1-5; 9 nucleotides align to TRBD1. V dropped 4 bases and J dropped 1; count of bases not matched to a gene: 5. Germline V gives CDR1 MNHEY, CDR2 SVGAGI. There are 16 residues in the CDR3. The CDR3 is CASSSQGAWSNQPQHF. The DNA of the CDR3 is TGTGCCAGCAGTTCACAGGGGGCTTGGAGCAATCAGCCCCAGCATTTT.

V gene TRBV27 combines with J gene TRBJ2-1; D perhaps matches TRBD2 (5 bases). Germline V CDR1 and CDR2: MNHEY, SMNVEV (reference sequence). This CDR3 is 14 amino acids long. Trimming took off 5 bases at V and 7 bases at J, with 15 bases between the two ends. The CDR3 DNA sequence: TGTGCCAGCAGTCCTCGGACCGAGGGAAATGAGCAGTTCTTC. Translating it yields CASSPRTEGNEQFF.

This clone was seen more than once but under ten times. The chain couples TRBV7-2 to TRBJ2-1; D perhaps matches TRBD2 (5 bases). Trimming left V 5 bases short and J 0 bases short, with 17 bases between. CDR3 length equals 17 residues. CDR1 SGHTA and CDR2 FQGNSA come from the germline V gene. CDR3 in amino acids: CASSRSLSGSSYNEQFF. CDR3 DNA: TGTGCCAGCAGCCGTTCCCTCAGCGGAAGCTCCTACAATGAGCAGTTCTTC.

The genes are TRBV11-3 and TRBJ2-3; D gene unclear. In germline, CDR1 is SGHNT, CDR2 YENEEA. V was trimmed by 0 bases and J by 10 bases, leaving 17 bases between them. CDR3 length: 15 residues. The CDR3 DNA follows: TGTGCCAGCAGCTTAGATCGTGGCAGTCCAAACCCGCAGTATTTT. Residues: CASSLDRGSPNPQYF. The full variable domain, in which reference TRBV11-3 and TRBJ2-3 provide the parts outside the CDR3, is EAGVVQSPRYKIIEKKQPVAFWCNPISGHNTLYWYLQNLGQGPELLIRYENEEAVDDSQLPKDRFSAERLKGVDSTLKIQPAELGDSAVYLCASSLDRGSPNPQYFGPGTRLTVL.

A few counts support this clone. The chain employs TRBV18 and TRBJ1-2, with TRBD1 as a possible D gene (5 bases). This CDR3 is 13 amino acids long. The germline CDR1 and CDR2 sequences are KGHSH and LQKENI. V gave up 2 bases and J gave up 6 bases, with 10 bases separating them. CDR3 amino acids: CASSPSRANGYTF. For the CDR3, the DNA is TGTGCCAGCTCACCAAGCAGGGCCAATGGCTACACCTTC. Complete variable domain (other parts from reference TRBV18 and TRBJ1-2): NAGVMQNPRHLVRRRGQEARLRCSPMKGHSHVYWYRQLPEEGLKFMVYLQKENIIDESGMPKERFSAEFPKEGPSILRIQQVVRGDSAAYFCASSPSRANGYTFGSGTRLTVV.

The J gene is TRBJ1-2, the V gene TRBV5-6, with 8 bases that match TRBD1. Trimming took 6 bases from V and 6 from J; bases not matched to a gene: 13. CDR3 length equals 15 residues. Germline lookup yields CDR1 SGHDT and CDR2 YYEEEE. The CDR3 here is CASTTTQDRAHGYTF. CDR3 DNA sequence: TGTGCCAGCACTACAACCCAGGACAGGGCGCATGGCTACACCTTC.

The chain is built from TRBV30 and TRBJ2-7; 7 bases agree with TRBD1. CDR1 and CDR2 (germline): GTSNPN, SVGIG (reference sequence). V lost 4 bases and J lost 0; bases outside the gene matches: 0. CDR3 length equals 12 residues. The CDR3 reads CAWTGGSYEQYF. For the CDR3, the DNA is TGTGCCTGGACAGGGGGCTCCTACGAGCAGTACTTC.

The chain links TRBV11-3 to TRBJ2-1; 10 bases match TRBD2. The CDR3 has 20 residues. J gave up 1 base and V 6 bases, and 18 bases lay outside the gene matches. Germline CDR1 reads SGHNT; CDR2 reads YENEEA. The CDR3 DNA follows: TGTGCCAGCAGTAGAACCCCGGGACTAGCGACTAAAGTGTCCTACAATGAGCAGTTCTTC. It codes for CASSRTPGLATKVSYNEQFF.

The V call is TRBV5-6, the J call TRBJ1-5; TRBD1 matches 7 bases. With V trimmed by 4 bases and J by 3 bases, 13 bases remained unmatched. The V gene's germline CDR1 is SGHDT and CDR2 YYEEEE. The CDR3 has 17 amino acids. CDR3 coding DNA: TGTGCCAGCAGCCGGGGACAGCTGAGACTTTCCAATCAGCCCCAGCATTTT. It translates to CASSRGQLRLSNQPQHF.

The rearrangement uses TRBV30 and TRBJ1-5; no clear D. CDR1 and CDR2 (germline): GTSNPN, SVGIG (reference sequence). The CDR3 sequence is 14 residues long. Trimming pared 1 base from V and 2 bases from J, leaving 9 bases between. In nucleotides, the CDR3 is TGTGCCTGGAGTGCCGGGGATGGCAATCAGCCCCAGCATTTT. Its protein product is CAWSAGDGNQPQHF. Variable domain in full (rest from reference TRBV30 and TRBJ1-5): SQTIHQWPATLVQPVGSPLSLECTVEGTSNPNLYWYRQAAGRGLQLLFYSVGIGQISSEVPQNLSASRPQDRQFILSSKKLLLSDSGFYLCAWSAGDGNQPQHFGDGTRLSIL.

The V call is TRBV7-8, the J call TRBJ1-5; D gene ambiguous. This CDR3 contains 15 residues. Trimming pared 1 base from V and 3 bases from J, leaving 10 bases between. CDR1 SGHVS and CDR2 FQNEAQ come from the germline V gene. The CDR3 bases are TGTGCCAGCAGCTTAGGCGGGCCCGACAATCAGCCCCAGCATTTT. Its protein is CASSLGGPDNQPQHF. The variable domain in full, with the rest retrieved from reference TRBV7-8 and TRBJ1-5, is GAGVSQSPRYKVAKRGQDVALRCDPISGHVSLFWYQQALGQGPEFLTYFQNEAQLDKSGLPSDRFFAERPEGSVSTLKIQRTQQEDSAVYLCASSLGGPDNQPQHFGDGTRLSIL.

The chain links TRBV7-2 to TRBJ2-1; TRBD2 agrees at 9 bases. The junction had 10 bases not matched to a gene; V was cut back by 1 base and J by 3 bases. CDR1 and CDR2 from the germline V gene are SGHTA and FQGNSA. There are 18 residues in the CDR3. CDR3 amino acids: CASSLGGGSGSVYNEQFF. The CDR3 bases are TGTGCCAGCAGCTTAGGGGGGGGTAGCGGGAGCGTCTACAATGAGCAGTTCTTC.

This chain connects TRBV27 to TRBJ2-5; TRBD2 matches at 14 bases. Germline V lookup: CDR1 MNHEY, CDR2 SMNVEV (reference sequence). V shed 3 bases and J 2 bases; nucleotides not matched to a gene: 11. The CDR3 is 19 amino acids. CDR3 coding DNA: TGTGCCAGCAGTTTCCGGGGGACTAGCGGGGGAAGGGCTCAAGAGACCCAGTACTTC. Its translation is CASSFRGTSGGRAQETQYF.

The rearrangement links TRBV2 to TRBJ2-3; 9 nucleotides match TRBD2. The CDR3 is 15 residues long. The germline V gene has CDR1 SNHLY and CDR2 FYNNEI. V lost 10 bases, J lost 5 bases, and 13 bases stayed unmatched. CDR3 nucleotides: TGTGCCATCCAAAAGAGAGCGGGGGGCGAAGATACGCAGTATTTT. This sequence encodes CAIQKRAGGEDTQYF.

The genes are TRBV7-6 and TRBJ1-1, with TRBD1 as a possible D gene (6 bases). Trimming removed 5 bases from V and 2 bases from J, with 9 bases in between. Germline values: CDR1 SGHVS, CDR2 FNYEAQ. This CDR3 comprises 13 residues. CDR3 in DNA: TGTGCCAGCAGCACGGACAGTAACACTGAAGCTTTCTTT. Protein: CASSTDSNTEAFF.